This T cell receptor (beta chain) was sequenced during a study of Tregs in tolerant kidney transplant recipients. Clones were read by immunoSEQ multiplex PCR, and TCRdb kept only the in-frame ones, dropping some. The table counts about 48,000 clones; about 0.85% lies in the top ten. The CDR3 is 14 amino acids. CDR1 and CDR2 from the germline V gene are SGHDT and YYEEEE. Trimming cost V 3 bases and J 2 bases; bases outside gene matches: 1. A note on this clone: The read halts 3 residues ahead of the CDR3 end, with the missing end drawn from the germline J gene.

This specimen was CD4+ T cells from blood, taken before the transplant. The TCR originated in a human donor who received a combined kidney and bone marrow transplant. V gene TRBV5-6 combines with J gene TRBJ2-7; 11 bases are shared with TRBD2. The CDR3 DNA, read in part, is TGTGCCAGCAGCTCGACTAGCGGGACCTACGAG. Translated, it gives CASSSTSGTYE. The whole CDR3 is CASSSTSGTYEQYF.